The 25 T cell receptor beta chains below were found in one sample sequenced in a study of blood T cell repertoires in COVID-19. Clones were read by immunoSEQ multiplex PCR, and TCRdb kept only the in-frame ones, dropping some. The sample lists around 91,000 clones, about 85% seen once, with about an eighth in the top ten. The sequenced sample was peripheral blood. The receptors derive from a human donor in a cohort sampled during active COVID-19.

The chain carries TRBV28 and TRBJ2-5; perhaps TRBD2 as D (5 bases). CDR3 size: 14 residues. The V end was cut by 5 bases, the J end by 5 bases, with 15 bases between. CDR1 is MDHEN and CDR2 is SYDVKM in the germline V gene. This CDR3 is CASSTGGGRETQYF. The CDR3 nucleotides read TGTGCCAGCAGTACCGGTGGCGGGCGGGAGACCCAGTACTTC. Based on the CDR3 plus reference TRBV28 and TRBJ2-5, the full variable domain is DVKVTQSSRYLVKRTGEKVFLECVQDMDHENMFWYRQDPGLGLRLIYFSYDVKMKEKGDIPEGYSVSREKKERFSLILESASTNQTSMYLCASSTGGGRETQYFGPGTRLLVL.

V gene TRBV10-1 combines with J gene TRBJ1-2, with 9 bases fitting TRBD1. Per germline, CDR1 WNHNN and CDR2 SYGVQD (reference sequence). This CDR3 contains 14 residues. The V segment lost 4 bases and the J segment 2 bases; nucleotides outside the gene matches: 2. CDR3 bases: TGCGCCAGCAGTGGGACAGGGGAGAACTATGGCTACACCTTC. It codes for CASSGTGENYGYTF.

This clone was detected once. V usage is TRBV2 and J usage is TRBJ2-7, with TRBD1 identical over 8 bases. The germline CDR1 and CDR2 sequences are SNHLY and FYNNEI. This CDR3 is built from 14 residues. The V and J ends lost 6 bases and 7 bases, in that order; junction bases with no gene match: 11. The CDR3 protein is CASRADRGTGEQYF. CDR3 DNA: TGTGCCAGCAGGGCCGACAGGGGCACGGGAGAGCAGTACTTC.

V is TRBV18 and J is TRBJ1-2; 7 bases agree with TRBD1. The ends lost 3 bases at V and 3 bases at J; junction bases unmatched: 1. The CDR3 covers 13 residues. Germline-derived CDR1 and CDR2 are KGHSH and LQKENI. CDR3: CASSPGTDYGYTF. The CDR3 DNA reads as TGTGCCAGCTCACCCGGGACAGACTATGGCTACACCTTC. Full variable domain (rest looked up from reference TRBV18 and TRBJ1-2): NAGVMQNPRHLVRRRGQEARLRCSPMKGHSHVYWYRQLPEEGLKFMVYLQKENIIDESGMPKERFSAEFPKEGPSILRIQQVVRGDSAAYFCASSPGTDYGYTFGSGTRLTVV.

This rearrangement joins TRBV20-1 to TRBJ2-7; maybe TRBD2 (6 bases). The CDR3 runs 14 residues. V was shortened by 3 bases and J by 5 bases, with 17 bases between the two germline ends. In germline, CDR1 is DFQATT, CDR2 SNEGSKA (reference sequence). The CDR3 loop is CSASGGGARHEQYF. In DNA, the CDR3 is TGCAGTGCTAGTGGCGGAGGGGCTAGGCACGAGCAGTACTTC.

The sample holds a few counts of this clone. The chain links TRBV6-5 to TRBJ2-6, with 8 bases aligning to TRBD1. This CDR3 contains 15 residues. CDR1 is MNHEY, CDR2 SVGAGI, per germline. V was pared by 0 bases and J by 18 bases, with 13 bases of the junction left unmatched. The chain's CDR3 is CASSYSPLDRDFETF. DNA for the CDR3: TGTGCCAGCAGTTACTCCCCCTTGGACAGGGACTTTGAGACTTTC.

The rearrangement joins TRBV14 to TRBJ2-5, with unresolved D. Trimming pared 6 bases from V and 0 bases from J, leaving 8 bases between. This CDR3 comprises 13 residues. CDR1 is SGHDN, CDR2 FVKESK, per germline. In DNA, the CDR3 is TGTGCCAGCAGGGCGGTGTACCAAGAGACCCAGTACTTC. Translated: CASRAVYQETQYF.

V gene TRBV5-5 combines with J gene TRBJ1-4; 11 nucleotides line up with TRBD1. J lost 8 bases, V lost 4 bases, and 16 bases had no gene match. This CDR3 is 18 amino acids long. The germline gives CDR1 SGHKS, CDR2 YYEKEE (reference sequence). The CDR3 region is CASSVSGTGGPDGEKLFF. CDR3 DNA: TGTGCCAGCAGCGTCTCCGGGACAGGGGGGCCGGATGGAGAAAAACTGTTTTTT.

The chain has TRBV11-3 and TRBJ2-7, with 7 nucleotides matching TRBD1. J was trimmed by 3 bases and V by 4 bases; bases with no gene match: 9. The length of the CDR3 is 15 residues. Germline CDR1 and CDR2: SGHNT and YENEEA. The CDR3 DNA sequence: TGTGCCAGCAGCTATAGCACAGGGGATATCTACGAGCAGTACTTC. Its translation is CASSYSTGDIYEQYF.

V gene TRBV9 combines with J gene TRBJ1-1; D is uncertain. Trimming shortened V by 0 bases and J by 6 bases, and 9 bases separated the two germline ends. Per germline, CDR1 SGDLS and CDR2 YYNGEE. The CDR3 totals 13 residues. DNA of the CDR3: TGTGCCAGCAGCGTAGACCCCGAGGCTGAAGCTTTCTTT. Translation gives CASSVDPEAEAFF.

This clone was counted a few times. This rearrangement joins TRBV18 to TRBJ2-7; D is ambiguous. Germline-derived CDR1 and CDR2 are KGHSH and LQKENI. Trimming removed 6 bases from V and 2 bases from J, with 11 bases in between. The CDR3 is 13 residues long. The CDR3 sequence is CASSRDSTYEQYF. The CDR3 DNA reads as TGTGCCAGCTCTCGCGATTCTACCTACGAGCAGTACTTC.

The chain has TRBV10-3 and TRBJ2-1; 7 bases are a match to TRBD2. CDR1 is ENHRY and CDR2 is SYGVKD in the germline V gene. J lost 7 bases, V lost 8 bases, and 2 bases had no gene match. There are 11 residues in the CDR3. The CDR3 region has the DNA TGTGCCATCCACGGGGGGAATGAGCAGTTCTTC. Translated, it gives CAIHGGNEQFF.

Written as DNA, the CDR3 is TGTGCCAGTAGTCGGGACAGAAGGGGTGAAACTGAAGCTTTCTTT. Translated: CASSRDRRGETEAFF. The J gene is TRBJ1-1, the V gene TRBV19; 7 bases are a match to TRBD1. The V segment lost 5 bases and the J segment 5 bases; nucleotides outside the gene matches: 11. In germline, CDR1 is LNHDA, CDR2 SQIVND (reference sequence). The CDR3 loop spans 15 amino acids.

The rearrangement joins TRBV5-5 to TRBJ1-1, with D uncertain. From germline, CDR1 is SGHKS and CDR2 YYEKEE (reference sequence). V was trimmed by 3 bases and J by 4 bases, leaving 7 bases between them. The CDR3 totals 12 residues. This CDR3 reads CASSSLRTEAFF. CDR3 nucleotides: TGTGCCAGCAGCTCACTTCGCACTGAAGCTTTCTTT.

The V and J genes are TRBV19 and TRBJ2-1, with 7 bases identical to TRBD2. The CDR3 consists of 17 residues. Germline loops: CDR1 LNHDA, CDR2 SQIVND (reference sequence). Losses at the gene ends were 6 bases for V and 2 bases for J; bases not matched to a gene: 13. CDR3 in amino acids: CASSPMGGGGPYNEQFF. The CDR3 nucleotides are TGTGCCAGTAGCCCCATGGGCGGGGGTGGGCCCTACAATGAGCAGTTCTTC.

The chain carries TRBV10-3 and TRBJ2-6; D might be TRBD2 (6 bases). Trimming shortened V by 6 bases and J by 2 bases, and 14 bases separated the two germline ends. This CDR3 is 16 amino acids long. Germline V CDR1 and CDR2: ENHRY, SYGVKD. The CDR3, as DNA: TGTGCCATCAGGGACCACGGGACTCCTGGGGCCAACGTCCTGACTTTC. Its translation is CAIRDHGTPGANVLTF.

This clone turned up a few times. The V call is TRBV9, the J call TRBJ2-7; 10 nucleotides match TRBD2. The CDR3 is 15 residues long. Trimming removed 0 bases from V and 6 bases from J; junction bases left unmatched: 6. Germline CDR1 and CDR2: SGDLS and YYNGEE. The CDR3 is CASSVGTAGGGEQYF. The CDR3 DNA reads TGTGCCAGCAGCGTAGGTACAGCGGGAGGGGGCGAGCAGTACTTC.

The chain employs TRBV5-1 and TRBJ2-1, with a tentative D call TRBD1 (5 bases). Trimming removed 3 bases from V and 6 bases from J, with 13 bases in between. CDR1 and CDR2 from the germline V gene are SGHRS and YFSETQ. CDR3 length equals 14 residues. CDR3 protein: CASSSTSQGNEQFF. DNA of the CDR3: TGCGCCAGCAGCTCGACCAGTCAGGGCAATGAGCAGTTCTTC.

V and J are TRBV7-2 and TRBJ2-1, with D possibly matching TRBD2 (6 bases). This CDR3 is built from 14 residues. V was clipped by 11 bases and J by 3 bases, with 17 bases between them. Germline CDR1 and CDR2: SGHTA and FQGNSA. CDR3 coding DNA: TGTGCCTGTTCTAGTAGCGGTTTCTACAATGAGCAGTTCTTC. Protein sequence: CACSSSGFYNEQFF.

V is TRBV30 and J is TRBJ1-4, with D maybe TRBD1 (6 bases). The CDR3 has 12 residues. Per the germline V gene, CDR1 is GTSNPN and CDR2 is SVGIG (reference sequence). Trimming left V 8 bases short and J 7 bases short, with 14 bases between. The CDR3 DNA follows: TGTGCCCTATCGAGGGGGAGTGAAAAACTGTTTTTT. It is translated as CALSRGSEKLFF.

This rearrangement joins TRBV29-1 to TRBJ1-5; the D is unclear. The germline V and J ends were trimmed by 4 bases and 0 bases, with 7 bases remaining between them. Germline lookup yields CDR1 SQVTM and CDR2 ANQGSEA. The CDR3 has 13 amino acids. CDR3 DNA: TGCAGCGTTGGCAGTGATAGCAATCAGCCCCAGCATTTT. It codes for CSVGSDSNQPQHF.

This rearrangement joins TRBV9 to TRBJ1-2; D gene uncertain. With 4 bases removed from V and 5 bases from J, the gap between germline ends came to 15 bases. The CDR3 covers 14 residues. Germline values: CDR1 SGDLS, CDR2 YYNGEE. The CDR3 sequence: CASSTAGGGYGYTF. As DNA, the CDR3 is TGTGCCAGCAGCACCGCCGGAGGAGGGTATGGCTACACCTTC.

The chain employs TRBV4-3 and TRBJ2-7, with unresolved D. In germline, CDR1 is LGHNA, CDR2 YSLEER. The V end was cut by 1 base, the J end by 6 bases, with 13 bases between. The CDR3 is made up of 14 amino acids. The CDR3: CASSQGPRLTEQYF. CDR3 coding DNA: TGCGCCAGCAGCCAAGGTCCTAGGCTGACCGAGCAGTACTTC.

This clone was detected only a few times. This chain joins TRBV28 and TRBJ1-5, with 7 bases aligning to TRBD1. CDR1 and CDR2 (germline): MDHEN, SYDVKM. The J segment lost 4 bases and the V segment lost 6 bases, leaving 3 bases of the junction unmatched. The CDR3 consists of 13 residues. The CDR3 sequence is CASSGTVNQPQHF. CDR3 DNA: TGTGCCAGCAGCGGGACAGTTAATCAGCCCCAGCATTTT. Full variable domain (outside the CDR3, taken from reference TRBV28 and TRBJ1-5): DVKVTQSSRYLVKRTGEKVFLECVQDMDHENMFWYRQDPGLGLRLIYFSYDVKMKEKGDIPEGYSVSREKKERFSLILESASTNQTSMYLCASSGTVNQPQHFGDGTRLSIL.

This clone has just one count. The chain has TRBV6-2 or TRBV6-3 and TRBJ1-1, with D tentatively TRBD1 (5 bases). The V and J ends lost 4 bases and 11 bases respectively, with 14 bases between them. The CDR3 spans 12 residues. Germline values: CDR1 MNHEY, CDR2 SVGEGT. DNA for the CDR3: TGTGCCAGCAGTTCGCAGGGTGAATGGGCTTTCTTT. Translated: CASSSQGEWAFF.